The rows below give T cell receptor beta chains drawn from one sample of a study of T cells in Graves' hyperthyroidism and ophthalmopathy. TCRdb recomputed calls from the multiplex PCR reads with MiXCR, one row per CDR3 protein. Among some 420,000 distinct CDR3 sequences, roughly 13% were seen once, and the ten largest hold about 4.9%. The sample taken for sequencing was blood. The receptors shown here come from a woman aged 18 to 35 with Graves' hyperthyroidism. Each CDR3 is given with its conserved first and last residue. A D gene is named only where the DNA matches it firmly. Expanded clones are given a class, and other clones once, few, many or no size at all.

cdr3_length | clone_size | d_call | j_call | v_call | cdr3_nt | cdr3_aa
12 | few | - | TRBJ2-7 | TRBV24-1 | TGTGCCACCAGTGAGGCCGGGCACGAGCAGTACTTC | CATSEAGHEQYF
16 | many | - | TRBJ2-7 | TRBV10-1 | TGCGCCAGCAGTGAGTCGGACGCCTACCCAACCAACGAGCAGTACTTC | CASSESDAYPTNEQYF
16 | few | - | TRBJ1-3 | TRBV6-1 | TGTGCCAGCAGTGAAATACAGGGCGCTTCTGGAAACACCATATATTTT | CASSEIQGASGNTIYF
13 | once | - | TRBJ2-1 | TRBV2 | TGTGCCAGCGGAGAATCTAGCGCTACTGAGCGGTTCTTC | CASGESSATERFF
14 | many | TRBD1 | TRBJ1-1 | TRBV12-3/TRBV12-4 | TGTGCCAGCAGCTCAGGGGGCGCCGGGACTGAAGCTTTCTTT | CASSSGGAGTEAFF
17 | - | TRBD2 | TRBJ2-6 | TRBV5-1 | TGCGCCAGCAGCGAGACTAGCGGGATAACTGGGGCCAACGTCCTGACTTTC | CASSETSGITGANVLTF
15 | few | - | TRBJ1-1 | TRBV5-1 | TGCGCCAGCAGCTGGTCCACACTCTCGAACACTGAAGCTTTCTTT | CASSWSTLSNTEAFF
15 | many | TRBD1 | TRBJ2-7 | TRBV12-3/TRBV12-4 | TGTGCCAGCAGTCCGACGGACAGGGGGCGCGGGGAGCAGTACTTC | CASSPTDRGRGEQYF
15 | many | - | TRBJ1-5 | TRBV28 | TGTGCCACCCTCCCTTCGAGTTATAGCAATCAGCCCCAGCATTTT | CATLPSSYSNQPQHF
17 | - | TRBD1 | TRBJ1-2 | TRBV5-4 | TGTGCCAGCAGCCGGGACAGCCCATCGACCTCTAACTATGGCTACACCTTC | CASSRDSPSTSNYGYTF
13 | - | - | TRBJ1-5 | TRBV29-1 | TGCAGCGTTGCGTCCGGATGGGATCAGCCCCAGCATTTT | CSVASGWDQPQHF
15 | many | - | TRBJ1-5 | TRBV28 | TGTGCCAGCAGTTTAGGTGAATATAGCAATCAGCCCCAGCATTTT | CASSLGEYSNQPQHF
13 | - | - | TRBJ1-5 | TRBV29-1 | TGCAGCGTTGTTTGTCCTAGCAATCAGCCCCAGCATTTT | CSVVCPSNQPQHF
15 | many | TRBD1 | TRBJ2-5 | TRBV13 | TGTGCCAGCAGCTTAGGATCGACAGGGATGGAGACCCAGTACTTC | CASSLGSTGMETQYF
15 | many | TRBD2 | TRBJ2-1 | TRBV29-1 | TGCAGCGTGGGACTAGCGGGCATCTCCTACAATGAGCAGTTCTTC | CSVGLAGISYNEQFF
16 | many | TRBD2 | TRBJ2-3 | TRBV5-1 | TGCGCCAGCAGCTTGAGACTAGCGGGAGTACCCGATACGCAGTATTTT | CASSLRLAGVPDTQYF